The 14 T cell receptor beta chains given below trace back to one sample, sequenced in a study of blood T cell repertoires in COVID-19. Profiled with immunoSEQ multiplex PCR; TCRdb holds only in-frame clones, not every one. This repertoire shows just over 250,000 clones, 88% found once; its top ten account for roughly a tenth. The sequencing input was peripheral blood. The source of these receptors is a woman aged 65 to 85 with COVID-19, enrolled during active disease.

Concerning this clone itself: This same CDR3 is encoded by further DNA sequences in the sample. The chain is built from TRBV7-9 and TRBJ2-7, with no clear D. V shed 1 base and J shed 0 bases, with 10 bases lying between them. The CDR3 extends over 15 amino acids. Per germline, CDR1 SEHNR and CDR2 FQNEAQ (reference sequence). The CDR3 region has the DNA TGTGCCAGCAGCTTAGTGGCGGAGAGCTCCTACGAGCAGTACTTC. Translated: CASSLVAESSYEQYF.

The CDR3 protein is CASRKGGPNTEAFF. In DNA, the CDR3 is TGTGCCAGCAGAAAAGGGGGCCCGAACACTGAAGCTTTCTTT. This sequence joins TRBV6-5 and TRBJ1-1; TRBD1 matches at 7 bases. Germline values: CDR1 MNHEY, CDR2 SVGAGI. This CDR3 contains 14 residues. Germline trimming cut 6 bases from V and 1 base from J; bases unmatched to any gene: 5.

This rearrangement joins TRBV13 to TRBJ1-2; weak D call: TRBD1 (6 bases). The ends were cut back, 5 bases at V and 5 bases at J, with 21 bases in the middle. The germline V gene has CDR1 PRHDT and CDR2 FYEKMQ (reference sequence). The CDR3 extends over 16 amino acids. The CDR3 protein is CASSPEVIRGGYGYTF. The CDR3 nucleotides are TGTGCCAGCAGCCCCGAAGTTATTAGGGGGGGGTATGGCTACACCTTC.

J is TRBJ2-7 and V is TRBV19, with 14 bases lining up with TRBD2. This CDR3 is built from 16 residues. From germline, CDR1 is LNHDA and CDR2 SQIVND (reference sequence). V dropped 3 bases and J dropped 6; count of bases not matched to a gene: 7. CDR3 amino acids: CASSMGTSGRLSEQYF. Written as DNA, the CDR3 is TGTGCCAGTAGTATGGGGACTAGCGGGAGATTGAGCGAGCAGTACTTC.

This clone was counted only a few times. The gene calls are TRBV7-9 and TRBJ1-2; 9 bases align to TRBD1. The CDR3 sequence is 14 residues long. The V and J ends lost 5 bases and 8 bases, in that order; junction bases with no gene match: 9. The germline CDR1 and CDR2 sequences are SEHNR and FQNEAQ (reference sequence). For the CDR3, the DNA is TGTGCCAGCAGCCTTATGGAGACAGGGGGAGGCTACACCTTC. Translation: CASSLMETGGGYTF.

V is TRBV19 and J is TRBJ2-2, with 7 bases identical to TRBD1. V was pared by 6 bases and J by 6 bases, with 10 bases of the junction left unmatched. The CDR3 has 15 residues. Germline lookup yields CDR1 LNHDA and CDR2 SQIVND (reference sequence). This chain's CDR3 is CASRAGTVDSGELFF. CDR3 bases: TGTGCCAGTAGGGCCGGGACAGTTGATTCCGGGGAGCTGTTTTTT.

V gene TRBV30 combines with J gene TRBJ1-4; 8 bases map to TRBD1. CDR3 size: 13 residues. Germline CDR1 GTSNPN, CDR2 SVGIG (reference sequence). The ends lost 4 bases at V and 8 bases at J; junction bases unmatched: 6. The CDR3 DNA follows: TGTGCCTGGACATCAGGGGGCGGGGAAAAACTGTTTTTT. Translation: CAWTSGGGEKLFF.

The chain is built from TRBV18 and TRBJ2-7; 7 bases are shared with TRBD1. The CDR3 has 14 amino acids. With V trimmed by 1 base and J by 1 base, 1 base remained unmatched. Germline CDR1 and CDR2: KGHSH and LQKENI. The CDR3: CASSPQGQSYEQYF. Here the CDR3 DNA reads TGTGCCAGCTCACCACAGGGACAGTCCTACGAGCAGTACTTC.

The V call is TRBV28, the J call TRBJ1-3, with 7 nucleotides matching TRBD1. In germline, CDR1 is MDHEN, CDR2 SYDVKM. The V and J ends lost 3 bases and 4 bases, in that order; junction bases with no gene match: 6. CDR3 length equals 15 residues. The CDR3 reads CASSFFRGPGNTIYF. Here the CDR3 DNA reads TGTGCCAGCAGTTTTTTTAGGGGGCCCGGAAACACCATATATTTT.

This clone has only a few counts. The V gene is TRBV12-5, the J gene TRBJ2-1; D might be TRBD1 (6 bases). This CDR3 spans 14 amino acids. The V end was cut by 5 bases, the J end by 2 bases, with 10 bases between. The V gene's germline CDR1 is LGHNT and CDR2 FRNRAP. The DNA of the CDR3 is TGTGCTAGTGGTCCACAGGGACCCTACAATGAGCAGTTCTTC. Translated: CASGPQGPYNEQFF.

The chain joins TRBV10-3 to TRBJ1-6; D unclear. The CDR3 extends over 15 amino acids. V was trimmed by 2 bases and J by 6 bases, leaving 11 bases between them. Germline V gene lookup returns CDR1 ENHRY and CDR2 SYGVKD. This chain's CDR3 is CAISERVNINSPLHF. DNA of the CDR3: TGTGCCATCAGTGAGCGTGTTAACATTAATTCACCCCTCCACTTT.

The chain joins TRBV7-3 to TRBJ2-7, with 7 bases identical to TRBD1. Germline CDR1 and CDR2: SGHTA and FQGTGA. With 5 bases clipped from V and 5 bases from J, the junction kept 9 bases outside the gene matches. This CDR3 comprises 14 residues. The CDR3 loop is CASSPGQISDEQYF. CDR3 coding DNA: TGTGCCAGCAGCCCGGGACAGATTTCCGACGAGCAGTACTTC.

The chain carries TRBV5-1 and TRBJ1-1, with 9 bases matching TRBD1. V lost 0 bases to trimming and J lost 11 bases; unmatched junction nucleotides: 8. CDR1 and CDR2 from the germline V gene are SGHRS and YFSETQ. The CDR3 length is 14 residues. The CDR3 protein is CASSLGWDRASAFF. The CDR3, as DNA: TGCGCCAGCAGCTTGGGATGGGACAGGGCTTCGGCTTTCTTT.

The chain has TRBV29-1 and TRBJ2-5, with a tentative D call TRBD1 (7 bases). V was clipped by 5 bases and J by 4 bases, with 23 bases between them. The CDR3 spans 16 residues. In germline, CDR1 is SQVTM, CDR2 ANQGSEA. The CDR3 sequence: CSVQGDQGGGGETQYF. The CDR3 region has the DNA TGCAGCGTTCAGGGGGACCAGGGAGGTGGAGGAGAGACCCAGTACTTC.